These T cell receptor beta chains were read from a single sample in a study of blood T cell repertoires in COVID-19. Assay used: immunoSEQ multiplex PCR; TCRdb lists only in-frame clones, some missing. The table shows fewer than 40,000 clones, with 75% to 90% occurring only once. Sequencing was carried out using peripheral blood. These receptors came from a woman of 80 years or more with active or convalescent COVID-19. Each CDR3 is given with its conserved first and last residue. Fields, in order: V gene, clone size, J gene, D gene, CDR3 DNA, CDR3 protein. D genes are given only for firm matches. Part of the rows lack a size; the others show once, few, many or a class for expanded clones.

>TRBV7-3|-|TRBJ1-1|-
TGTGCCAGCAGCTTAAGGCAAGGACTGGCTTTCTTT
CASSLRQGLAFF
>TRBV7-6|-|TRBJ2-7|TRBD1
TGTGCCAGCAGCTTAGATGGCGACAGGGGCGAGCAGTACTTC
CASSLDGDRGEQYF
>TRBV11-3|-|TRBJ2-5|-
TGTGCCAGCAGCTTAGGCGGGGTCCAAGAGACCCAGTACTTC
CASSLGGVQETQYF
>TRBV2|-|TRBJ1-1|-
TGTGCCAGCAGTGATCTGCGGTCCTACACTGAAGCTTTCTTT
CASSDLRSYTEAFF
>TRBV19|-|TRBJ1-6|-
TGTGCCAGTGGAACACAGGGCTCCTATAATTCACCCCTCCACTTT
CASGTQGSYNSPLHF
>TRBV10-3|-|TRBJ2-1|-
TGTGCCATCAGTGAGTCGGGCGGGGCAGACTACAATGAGCAGTTCTTC
CAISESGGADYNEQFF
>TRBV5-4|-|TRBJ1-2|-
TGTGCCAGCAGCTTGGTTCAGGGTAATGGCTACACCTTC
CASSLVQGNGYTF
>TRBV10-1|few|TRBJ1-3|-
TGCGCCAGCAGTGAATCGGGAGCTGGAAACACCATATATTTT
CASSESGAGNTIYF
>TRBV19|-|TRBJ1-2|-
TGTGCCAGTAGTATGAGAGGGGGAGTTAACTATGGCTACACCTTC
CASSMRGGVNYGYTF
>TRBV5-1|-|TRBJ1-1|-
TGCGCCAGCAGCCCCGTGGGGCAAAACACTGAAGCTTTCTTT
CASSPVGQNTEAFF
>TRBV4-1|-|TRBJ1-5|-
TGCGCCAGCAGCCCCTCGGGCTGGGGGGATCAGCCCCAGCATTTT
CASSPSGWGDQPQHF
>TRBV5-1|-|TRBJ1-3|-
TGCGCCAGCAGTAATCAGGGCTCTGGAAACACCATATATTTT
CASSNQGSGNTIYF
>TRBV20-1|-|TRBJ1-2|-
TGCAGTGCTAGCGCAGGGTTTGGCTACACCTTC
CSASAGFGYTF
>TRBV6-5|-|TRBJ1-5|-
TGTGCCAGCAGTTACGACACCAGTGCCAATCAGCCCCAGCATTTT
CASSYDTSANQPQHF
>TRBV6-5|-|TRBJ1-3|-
TGTGCCAGCAGTCAAACGGGGGGCTCTGGAAACACCATATATTTT
CASSQTGGSGNTIYF
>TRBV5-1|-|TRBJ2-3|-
TGCGCCAGCAGCCTGTACGTGACGGCGGGGCCAGATACGCAGTATTTT
CASSLYVTAGPDTQYF
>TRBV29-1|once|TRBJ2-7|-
TGCAGCGTTGCAGCACAGAGCTCCTACGAGCAGTACTTC
CSVAAQSSYEQYF
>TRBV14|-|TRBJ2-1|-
TGTGCCAGCAGCCAAGAGGGTGGGCGATCCTACAATGAGCAGTTCTTC
CASSQEGGRSYNEQFF
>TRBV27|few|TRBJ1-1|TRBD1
TGTGCCAGCCAGGGGGCCGGCACTGAAGCTTTCTTT
CASQGAGTEAFF
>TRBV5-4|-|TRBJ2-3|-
TGTGCCAGCAGCACCAGACTAGTAGATACGCAGTATTTT
CASSTRLVDTQYF
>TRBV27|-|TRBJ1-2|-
TGTGCCAGCAGTATACAGGGCAGCTATGGCTACACCTTC
CASSIQGSYGYTF
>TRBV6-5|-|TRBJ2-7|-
TGTGCCAGCAGTTACGACACCTACGAGCAGTACTTC
CASSYDTYEQYF
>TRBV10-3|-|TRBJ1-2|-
TGTGCCATCAGTGCGGACAGCTATGGCTACACCTTC
CAISADSYGYTF
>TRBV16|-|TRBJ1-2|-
TGTGCCAGCAGCCAATCGACGTCAGGAAACTATGGCTACACCTTC
CASSQSTSGNYGYTF
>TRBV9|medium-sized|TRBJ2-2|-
TGTGCCAGCAGCGCCTCTAGCAAGAGTTCCACCGGGGAGCTGTTTTTT
CASSASSKSSTGELFF
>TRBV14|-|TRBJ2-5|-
TGTGCCAGCAGCCAACCTAGAGGCCCTTCACAAGAGACCCAGTACTTC
CASSQPRGPSQETQYF
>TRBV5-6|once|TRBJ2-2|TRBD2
TGTGCCAGCAGCTTGGTTCGGACTAGGACCGGGGAGCTGTTTTTT
CASSLVRTRTGELFF
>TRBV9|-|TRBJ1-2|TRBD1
TGTGCCAGCAGCGTAGGGACAGGTGGCTACACCTTC
CASSVGTGGYTF
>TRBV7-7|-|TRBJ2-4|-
TGTGCCAGCAGCTCCCGACAAGGGGACATTCAGTACTTC
CASSSRQGDIQYF
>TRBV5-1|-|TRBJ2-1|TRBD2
TGCGCCAGCAGCTCCAGACTAGCGGGGGGGAATGAGCAGTTCTTC
CASSSRLAGGNEQFF
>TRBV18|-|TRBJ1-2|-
TGTGCCAGCTCACCCAGGGAGGGCAGGAGCTATGGCTACACCTTC
CASSPREGRSYGYTF
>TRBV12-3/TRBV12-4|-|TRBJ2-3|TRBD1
TGTGCGACACAGGGGGGAGAGGCAGGTACGCAGTATTTT
CATQGGEAGTQYF